The clone carrying this T cell receptor (beta chain) has a handful of counts. Produced via immunoSEQ multiplex PCR; TCRdb's table is partial and in-frame only. This sample yields 520,000 or so clones, of which less than 85% are seen a single time; over 10% belongs to the top ten. This entry belongs to a study of shared clonotypes between healthy human individuals. This CDR3 contains 17 residues. V lost 0 bases and J lost 2, with 14 bases in between. Germline CDR1 reads MGHRA; CDR2 reads YSYEKL. Sequencing used PBMCs. The sequence was obtained from a woman between 35 and 50 years old in good health. Some clones in this sample may be carry-over from other donors' samples. The rearrangement links TRBV4-1 to TRBJ1-5; D remains ambiguous. Here the CDR3 reads CASSQEATGWGNQPQHF. In nucleotides, the CDR3 is TGCGCCAGCAGCCAAGAAGCCACGGGGTGGGGCAATCAGCCCCAGCATTTT.